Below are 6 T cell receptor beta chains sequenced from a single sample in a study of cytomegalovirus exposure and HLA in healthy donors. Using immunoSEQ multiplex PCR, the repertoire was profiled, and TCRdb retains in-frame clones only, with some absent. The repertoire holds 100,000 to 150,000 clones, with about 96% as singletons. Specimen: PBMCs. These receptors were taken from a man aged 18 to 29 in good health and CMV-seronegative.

The CDR3 region has the DNA TGTGCCAGCAGCTTACTAGCGGGAGTTACCAGAGAGACCCAGTACTTC. Amino acid sequence: CASSLLAGVTRETQYF. The chain carries TRBV11-1 and TRBJ2-5; 10 bases are shared with TRBD2. Germline V CDR1 and CDR2: SGHAT, FQDESV (reference sequence). This CDR3 spans 16 amino acids. Unmatched junction bases numbered 7, after V lost 2 bases and J lost 4 bases. The full variable domain, its missing parts supplied by reference TRBV11-1 and TRBJ2-5, is EAEVAQSPRYKITEKSQAVAFWCDPISGHATLYWYRQILGQGPELLVQFQDESVVDDSQLPKDRFSAERLKGVDSTLKIQPAELGDSAMYLCASSLLAGVTRETQYFGPGTRLLVL.

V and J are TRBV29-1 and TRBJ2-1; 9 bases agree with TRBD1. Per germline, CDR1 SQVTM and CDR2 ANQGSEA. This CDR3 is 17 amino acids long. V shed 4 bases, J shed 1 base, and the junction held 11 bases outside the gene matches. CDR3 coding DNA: TGCAGCGTTGGGAGACTACCGGGACAGGGTTCCTACAATGAGCAGTTCTTC. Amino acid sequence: CSVGRLPGQGSYNEQFF.

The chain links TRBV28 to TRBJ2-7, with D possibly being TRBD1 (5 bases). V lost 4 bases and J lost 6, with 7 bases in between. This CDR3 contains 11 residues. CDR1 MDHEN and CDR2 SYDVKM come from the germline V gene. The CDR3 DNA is TGTGCCAGCAGTTGGCAGGGCGAGCAGTACTTC. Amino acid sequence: CASSWQGEQYF. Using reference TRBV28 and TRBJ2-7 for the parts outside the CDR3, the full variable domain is DVKVTQSSRYLVKRTGEKVFLECVQDMDHENMFWYRQDPGLGLRLIYFSYDVKMKEKGDIPEGYSVSREKKERFSLILESASTNQTSMYLCASSWQGEQYFGPGTRLTVT.

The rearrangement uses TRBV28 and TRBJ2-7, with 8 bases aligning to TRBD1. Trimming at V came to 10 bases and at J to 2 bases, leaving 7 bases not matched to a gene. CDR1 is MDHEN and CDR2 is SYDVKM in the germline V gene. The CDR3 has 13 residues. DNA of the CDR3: TGTGCCACCGGGACAGGACCTCCCTACGAGCAGTACTTC. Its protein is CATGTGPPYEQYF.

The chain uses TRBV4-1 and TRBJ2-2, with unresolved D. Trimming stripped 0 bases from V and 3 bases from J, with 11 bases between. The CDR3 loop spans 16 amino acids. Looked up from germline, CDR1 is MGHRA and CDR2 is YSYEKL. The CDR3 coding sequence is TGCGCCAGCAGCCAAGAACGGAGACTTCACACCGGGGAGCTGTTTTTT. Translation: CASSQERRLHTGELFF.

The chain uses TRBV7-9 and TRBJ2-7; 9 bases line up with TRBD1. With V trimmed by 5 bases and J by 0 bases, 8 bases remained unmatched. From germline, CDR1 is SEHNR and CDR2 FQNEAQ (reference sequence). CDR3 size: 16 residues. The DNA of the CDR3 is TGTGCCAGCAGCGACCGGGACAGGGCCTTCTCCTACGAGCAGTACTTC. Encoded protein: CASSDRDRAFSYEQYF.